The 16 T cell receptor beta chains below all came from one sample that was sequenced in a study of shared clonotypes between healthy human individuals. Terminally differentiated effector memory CD45RA+ cells were left out of the naive CD8 fraction, which was CD45RO-negative and positively selected for CCR7. The assay was immunoSEQ multiplex PCR, and TCRdb's table has in-frame clones only and misses some. Of nearly 2 million clones in the sample, over 85% were seen once. Sequenced: naive CD8+ T cells sorted from blood. All receptors derive from a man between 18 and 35 years old in good health.

The chain uses TRBV11-3 and TRBJ2-1; possibly TRBD2 for D (6 bases). The CDR3 contains 13 residues. The V end was cut by 1 base, the J end by 9 bases, with 10 bases between. Per germline, CDR1 SGHNT and CDR2 YENEEA. CDR3 coding DNA: TGTGCCAGCAGCTTAGCCGGGGACTTTGAGCAGTTCTTC. Protein sequence: CASSLAGDFEQFF.

The chain combines TRBV27 with TRBJ2-1; 11 bases match TRBD2. This CDR3 has 14 residues. Unmatched junction bases numbered 2, after V lost 4 bases and J lost 6 bases. CDR1 and CDR2 from the germline V gene are MNHEY and SMNVEV (reference sequence). In DNA form, the CDR3 reads TGTGCCAGCAGTTCCGGGACTAGCGGCAATGAGCAGTTCTTC. Residues: CASSSGTSGNEQFF.

CDR3 nucleotides: TGTGCCAGCAGCTTGAGGCTCAGGGTTTCCAATCAGCCCCAGCATTTT. Amino acids: CASSLRLRVSNQPQHF. The chain carries TRBV5-4 and TRBJ1-5, with D possibly matching TRBD1 (5 bases). Trimming removed 1 base at V and 3 bases at J, with 14 bases between. The germline CDR1 and CDR2 sequences are SGHNT and YYREEE (reference sequence). The CDR3 consists of 16 residues.

This chain joins TRBV4-1 and TRBJ2-1; D may be TRBD2 (5 bases). V was clipped by 4 bases and J by 5 bases, with 9 bases between them. The length of the CDR3 is 13 residues. Germline CDR1 MGHRA, CDR2 YSYEKL. The CDR3 spells CASSPGLNNEQFF. CDR3 in DNA: TGCGCCAGCAGCCCTGGACTCAACAATGAGCAGTTCTTC.

The gene calls are TRBV5-5 and TRBJ2-4; D possibly uses TRBD1 or TRBD2 (6 bases each). The CDR3 has 16 residues. V lost 6 bases to trimming and J lost 8 bases, with 24 bases between them. The V gene's germline CDR1 is SGHKS and CDR2 YYEKEE (reference sequence). The CDR3 loop reads CASIPGPGAEEDIQYF. CDR3 coding DNA: TGTGCCAGCATCCCCGGGCCGGGGGCCGAGGAGGACATTCAGTACTTC.

In nucleotides, the CDR3 is TGTGCCAGCCTCCAACCGAATAGCAATCAGCCCCAGCATTTT. Translated: CASLQPNSNQPQHF. J is TRBJ1-5 and V is TRBV6-4; no clear D gene. The V and J ends lost 8 bases and 0 bases respectively, with 11 bases between them. CDR1 is MRHNA, CDR2 SNTAGT, per germline. This CDR3 spans 14 amino acids.

This chain joins TRBV5-1 and TRBJ2-7; D remains unclear. Trimming took off 2 bases at V and 3 bases at J, with 9 bases between the two ends. The CDR3 runs to 13 residues. Germline assignment: CDR1 SGHRS and CDR2 YFSETQ. CDR3 nucleotide sequence: TGCGCCAGCAGCTTTATCACTAACTACGAGCAGTACTTC. It encodes CASSFITNYEQYF.

About this clone: Other DNA sequences within the sample encode an identical CDR3. The rearrangement links TRBV5-4 to TRBJ2-3, with D perhaps matching TRBD2 (7 bases). CDR1 is SGHNT and CDR2 is YYREEE in the germline V gene (reference sequence). V was pared by 2 bases and J by 3 bases, with 13 bases between. The CDR3 has 15 amino acids. CDR3: CASSFGLGGTDTQYF. The CDR3 region has the DNA TGTGCCAGCAGCTTCGGACTAGGGGGTACAGATACGCAGTATTTT.

CDR3 coding DNA: TGTGCCAGCAGCTCCCTTATGAGCTCCTATAATTCACCCCTCCACTTT. Translation: CASSSLMSSYNSPLHF. The chain carries TRBV7-2 and TRBJ1-6; D not certain. Trimming pared 4 bases from V and 0 bases from J, leaving 10 bases between. The length of the CDR3 is 16 residues. Germline V gene sequence: CDR1 SGHTA, CDR2 FQGNSA.

The V and J genes are TRBV5-4 and TRBJ2-7; 10 nucleotides agree with TRBD1. This CDR3 comprises 15 residues. Germline CDR1 and CDR2: SGHNT and YYREEE (reference sequence). Germline trimming cut 4 bases from V and 0 bases from J; bases unmatched to any gene: 4. CDR3 loop: CASSQRTGGSYEQYF. The CDR3 DNA reads as TGTGCCAGCAGCCAAAGGACAGGGGGCTCCTACGAGCAGTACTTC.

This chain uses TRBV7-6 with TRBJ2-2; D unresolved. The CDR3 consists of 11 residues. V lost 3 bases and J 7 bases, leaving 3 bases between the germline ends. Germline lookup yields CDR1 SGHVS and CDR2 FNYEAQ. This CDR3 reads CASSFGGELFF. CDR3 DNA sequence: TGTGCCAGCAGCTTTGGCGGGGAGCTGTTTTTT.

V gene TRBV27 combines with J gene TRBJ1-2, with 7 bases that match TRBD1. V trimming: 5 bases; J trimming: 2 bases; junction bases outside the gene matches: 8. The CDR3 sequence is 15 residues long. The germline V gene encodes CDR1 MNHEY and CDR2 SMNVEV (reference sequence). The CDR3 is CASSRQGPLNYGYTF. CDR3 nucleotide sequence: TGTGCCAGCAGTCGACAGGGCCCTTTGAACTATGGCTACACCTTC.

The sample holds a few counts of this clone. Additional DNA sequences in this sample encode the identical CDR3. The chain carries TRBV6-5 and TRBJ2-7; 11 bases are shared with TRBD1. This CDR3 is 14 amino acids long. From germline, CDR1 is MNHEY and CDR2 SVGAGI. Germline trimming cut 3 bases from V and 3 bases from J; bases unmatched to any gene: 1. CDR3 bases: TGTGCCAGCAGTTATGGGACAGGGGGCTACGAGCAGTACTTC. The encoded protein is CASSYGTGGYEQYF.

The chain joins TRBV7-2 to TRBJ2-5; 11 bases are a match to TRBD2. The ends lost 5 bases at V and 5 bases at J; junction bases unmatched: 7. The length of the CDR3 is 15 residues. Germline V gene sequence: CDR1 SGHTA, CDR2 FQGNSA. The chain's CDR3 is CASSPTGTSGETQYF. The CDR3 DNA is TGTGCCAGCAGCCCCACCGGGACTAGCGGCGAGACCCAGTACTTC.

The gene calls are TRBV6-6 and TRBJ2-1; D is unclear. The germline gives CDR1 MNHNY, CDR2 SVGAGI (reference sequence). The CDR3 has 11 residues. V was cut by 6 bases and J by 9 bases, with 9 bases left in between. DNA of the CDR3: TGTGCCAGCAGCCACATGGCTGAGCAGTTCTTC. Translating gives CASSHMAEQFF.

J is TRBJ2-6 and V is TRBV6-5; D is undetermined. This CDR3 is 15 amino acids long. Germline loops: CDR1 MNHEY, CDR2 SVGAGI. V lost 2 bases and J 0 bases, leaving 5 bases between the germline ends. The CDR3 sequence is CASSYRISGANVLTF. CDR3 coding DNA: TGTGCCAGCAGTTACCGGATCTCTGGGGCCAACGTCCTGACTTTC.